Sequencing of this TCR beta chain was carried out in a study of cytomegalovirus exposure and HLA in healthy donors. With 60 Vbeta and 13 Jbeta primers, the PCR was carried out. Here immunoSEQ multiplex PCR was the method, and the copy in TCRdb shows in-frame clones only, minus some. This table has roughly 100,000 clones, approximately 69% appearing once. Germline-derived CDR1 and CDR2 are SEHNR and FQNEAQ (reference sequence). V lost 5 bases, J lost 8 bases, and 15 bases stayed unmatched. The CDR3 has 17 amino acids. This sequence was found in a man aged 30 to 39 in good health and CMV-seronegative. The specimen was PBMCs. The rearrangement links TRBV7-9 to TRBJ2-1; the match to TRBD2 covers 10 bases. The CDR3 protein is CASSVGKSGLATDEQFF. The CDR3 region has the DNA TGTGCCAGCAGCGTGGGAAAGTCGGGACTAGCGACAGATGAGCAGTTCTTC. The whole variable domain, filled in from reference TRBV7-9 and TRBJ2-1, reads DTGVSQNPRHKITKRGQNVTFRCDPISEHNRLYWYRQTLGQGPEFLTYFQNEAQLEKSRLLSDRFSAERPKGSFSTLEIQRTEQGDSAMYLCASSVGKSGLATDEQFFGPGTRLTVL.